Listed below are T cell receptor beta chains from one sample, sequenced in a study of Graves' ophthalmopathy and Graves' hyperthyroidism. TCRdb reanalysed the multiplex PCR reads using MiXCR and keeps one entry per CDR3 protein. The sample lists approximately 410,000 distinct CDR3 sequences, approximately 15% occurring once. Specimen: peripheral blood. The receptor source for this set is a woman aged 18-30 years with stable Graves' hyperthyroidism. Each CDR3 is given with its conserved first and last residue. The D gene is left open where the match is weak. Only some rows state a clone size, as once, few, many or a class for expanded clones.

length: 14
J: TRBJ1-6
size: NA
D: TRBD1
V: TRBV12-3/TRBV12-4
CDR3: CASSFDRVGSPLHF
DNA: TGTGCCAGCAGTTTTGACAGGGTTGGATCACCCCTCCACTTT

length: 15
J: TRBJ2-2
size: NA
D: NA
V: TRBV3-1
CDR3: CASVTGKGNTGELFF
DNA: TGTGCCAGCGTCACAGGGAAAGGGAACACCGGGGAGCTGTTTTTT

length: 15
J: TRBJ1-2
size: NA
D: NA
V: TRBV24-1
CDR3: CATSDPGRGNYGYTF
DNA: TGTGCCACCAGTGACCCGGGACGCGGCAACTATGGCTACACCTTC

length: 15
J: TRBJ1-2
size: many
D: NA
V: TRBV7-8
CDR3: CASSLARGGIYGYTF
DNA: TGTGCCAGCAGCTTAGCGCGCGGGGGGATATATGGCTACACCTTC

length: 15
J: TRBJ1-5
size: many
D: NA
V: TRBV6-2/TRBV6-3
CDR3: CASSPRDPRGQPQHF
DNA: TGTGCCAGCAGCCCCCGGGACCCGCGGGGACAGCCCCAGCATTTT

length: 16
J: TRBJ1-1
size: NA
D: NA
V: TRBV5-6
CDR3: CASSLDDGRVNTEAFF
DNA: TGTGCCAGCAGCTTGGATGATGGCAGAGTGAACACTGAAGCTTTCTTT

length: 14
J: TRBJ1-1
size: many
D: TRBD1
V: TRBV5-1
CDR3: CASSPQTGVPEAFF
DNA: TGCGCCAGCAGCCCACAGACAGGGGTCCCTGAAGCTTTCTTT

length: 13
J: TRBJ2-4
size: many
D: NA
V: TRBV20-1
CDR3: CSASLFRGAGQYF
DNA: TGCAGTGCTAGTCTTTTTAGGGGGGCGGGTCAGTACTTC

length: 15
J: TRBJ1-1
size: many
D: NA
V: TRBV4-1
CDR3: CASSPFKSVDTEAFF
DNA: TGCGCCAGCAGCCCGTTTAAATCGGTGGACACTGAAGCTTTCTTT

length: 12
J: TRBJ2-2
size: many
D: NA
V: TRBV20-1
CDR3: CSAWGNTGELFF
DNA: TGCAGTGCTTGGGGGAACACCGGGGAGCTGTTTTTT

length: 15
J: TRBJ1-2
size: NA
D: NA
V: TRBV4-1
CDR3: CASSPGLSANYGYTF
DNA: TGCGCCAGCAGCCCGGGACTTTCAGCTAACTATGGCTACACCTTC

length: 13
J: TRBJ1-2
size: many
D: NA
V: TRBV5-1
CDR3: CASSFRPPYGYTF
DNA: TGCGCCAGCAGCTTTCGACCCCCCTATGGCTACACCTTC

length: 19
J: TRBJ1-6
size: NA
D: TRBD1
V: TRBV7-3
CDR3: CASSSGGQGWSSYNSPLHF
DNA: TGTGCCAGCAGCTCCGGGGGACAGGGTTGGAGCTCCTATAATTCACCCCTCCACTTT

length: 15
J: TRBJ1-2
size: many
D: NA
V: TRBV6-1
CDR3: CASTPTGRLDHGYTF
DNA: TGTGCCAGCACCCCGACGGGACGCCTGGACCATGGCTACACCTTC

length: 15
J: TRBJ1-6
size: many
D: NA
V: TRBV7-8
CDR3: CASSRKDSPNSPLHF
DNA: TGTGCCAGCAGCAGGAAGGACAGTCCCAATTCACCCCTCCACTTT

length: 14
J: TRBJ2-3
size: NA
D: NA
V: TRBV11-2
CDR3: CASSLGLGPDTQYF
DNA: TGTGCCAGCAGCTTAGGTCTTGGCCCAGATACGCAGTATTTT

length: 11
J: TRBJ1-1
size: NA
D: NA
V: TRBV19
CDR3: CASSISAKACF
DNA: TGTGCCAGTAGTATATCGGCGAAAGCTTGCTTT

length: 14
J: TRBJ1-5
size: many
D: NA
V: TRBV6-6
CDR3: CASRTGGQNQPQHF
DNA: TGTGCCAGCCGCACCGGTGGACAGAATCAGCCCCAGCATTTT

length: 15
J: TRBJ2-7
size: many
D: NA
V: TRBV18
CDR3: CASSRVGPSSYEQYF
DNA: TGTGCCAGCTCAAGAGTGGGTCCGAGCTCCTACGAGCAGTACTTC

length: 15
J: TRBJ1-2
size: many
D: TRBD1
V: TRBV18
CDR3: CASSRRTGESYGYTF
DNA: TGTGCCAGCTCACGCCGGACAGGGGAAAGCTATGGCTACACCTTC

length: 13
J: TRBJ1-5
size: many
D: NA
V: TRBV15
CDR3: CATSRDRRQPQHF
DNA: TGTGCCACCAGCAGAGACAGGAGGCAGCCCCAGCATTTT

length: 15
J: TRBJ1-6
size: many
D: NA
V: TRBV6-5
CDR3: CASSYSSRVDSPLHF
DNA: TGTGCCAGCAGTTACTCGTCGCGGGTTGATTCACCCCTCCACTTT

length: 16
J: TRBJ1-5
size: many
D: TRBD1
V: TRBV18
CDR3: CASSRQGGVRNQPQHF
DNA: TGTGCCAGCTCTCGACAGGGAGGCGTTAGGAATCAGCCCCAGCATTTT

length: 14
J: TRBJ1-2
size: many
D: TRBD1
V: TRBV12-3/TRBV12-4
CDR3: CASGKQGAFYGYTF
DNA: TGTGCCAGCGGAAAGCAGGGGGCCTTCTATGGCTACACCTTC

length: 14
J: TRBJ1-5
size: many
D: TRBD1
V: TRBV20-1
CDR3: CSARDRARNQPQHF
DNA: TGCAGTGCTAGGGACAGGGCCAGAAATCAGCCCCAGCATTTT

length: 14
J: TRBJ1-1
size: many
D: NA
V: TRBV7-8
CDR3: CASSLVVGNTEAFF
DNA: TGTGCCAGCAGCTTAGTAGTAGGCAACACTGAAGCTTTCTTT

length: 13
J: TRBJ2-5
size: many
D: TRBD1
V: TRBV19
CDR3: CASSWGQRETQYF
DNA: TGTGCCAGTAGCTGGGGACAGAGGGAGACCCAGTACTTC

length: 17
J: TRBJ1-2
size: many
D: TRBD1
V: TRBV6-1
CDR3: CASSQLGQVSANYGYTF
DNA: TGTGCCAGCAGTCAACTAGGACAGGTCTCAGCTAACTATGGCTACACCTTC

length: 15
J: TRBJ2-6
size: many
D: NA
V: TRBV11-3
CDR3: CASSRRRAGANVLTF
DNA: TGTGCCAGCAGTCGCCGTAGGGCTGGGGCCAACGTCCTGACTTTC

length: 12
J: TRBJ2-7
size: many
D: NA
V: TRBV5-1
CDR3: CASSFDSSEQYF
DNA: TGCGCCAGCAGCTTCGACAGTTCCGAGCAGTACTTC

length: 16
J: TRBJ2-5
size: NA
D: TRBD2
V: TRBV12-3/TRBV12-4
CDR3: CASSIRLAGGRETQYF
DNA: TGTGCCAGCAGCATTAGACTAGCGGGAGGCCGGGAGACCCAGTACTTC

length: 14
J: TRBJ2-7
size: NA
D: NA
V: TRBV4-1
CDR3: CASSQVRGVDEQYF
DNA: TGCGCCAGCAGCCAAGTGAGGGGGGTCGACGAGCAGTACTTC

length: 14
J: TRBJ1-1
size: few
D: TRBD1
V: TRBV5-6
CDR3: CASNLDRWVSEAFF
DNA: TGTGCCAGCAACCTGGACAGGTGGGTCTCTGAGGCTTTCTTT

length: 14
J: TRBJ1-1
size: many
D: TRBD1
V: TRBV12-3/TRBV12-4
CDR3: CASSSGTETEVAFF
DNA: TGTGCCAGCAGCTCCGGGACAGAAACGGAAGTGGCTTTCTTT

length: 13
J: TRBJ2-7
size: many
D: NA
V: TRBV6-2/TRBV6-3
CDR3: CASTAVGSYEQYF
DNA: TGTGCCAGCACAGCGGTAGGCTCCTACGAGCAGTACTTC

length: 12
J: TRBJ2-7
size: many
D: NA
V: TRBV12-5
CDR3: CASGLPSYEQYF
DNA: TGTGCTAGTGGTTTGCCCAGCTACGAGCAGTACTTC

length: 15
J: TRBJ1-1
size: many
D: NA
V: TRBV6-5
CDR3: CASSFSSPGATEAFF
DNA: TGTGCCAGCAGTTTTTCCTCACCGGGGGCCACTGAAGCTTTCTTT

length: 13
J: TRBJ1-1
size: NA
D: NA
V: TRBV24-1
CDR3: CATSDGYGTEAFF
DNA: TGTGCCACCAGTGATGGGTACGGGACTGAAGCTTTCTTT

length: 14
J: TRBJ1-3
size: many
D: NA
V: TRBV15
CDR3: CATSRVDGANTIYF
DNA: TGTGCCACCAGCAGAGTTGACGGGGCGAACACCATATATTTT

length: 15
J: TRBJ2-5
size: many
D: TRBD1
V: TRBV7-3
CDR3: CASSLTLDREETQYF
DNA: TGTGCCAGCAGCTTAACACTAGACAGGGAAGAGACCCAGTACTTC

length: 16
J: TRBJ1-1
size: many
D: TRBD1
V: TRBV15
CDR3: CATSRDPRTGSWEAFF
DNA: TGTGCCACCAGCAGAGATCCGCGGACAGGCTCCTGGGAAGCTTTCTTT

length: 15
J: TRBJ2-7
size: many
D: NA
V: TRBV13
CDR3: CASSLGQGPVYEQYF
DNA: TGTGCCAGCAGCTTAGGGCAGGGACCCGTCTACGAGCAGTACTTC

length: 16
J: TRBJ2-5
size: many
D: TRBD2
V: TRBV5-6
CDR3: CASSLRGAGGLETQYF
DNA: TGTGCCAGCAGCCTTCGAGGAGCGGGGGGGCTGGAGACCCAGTACTTC

length: 11
J: TRBJ2-5
size: many
D: TRBD1
V: TRBV20-1
CDR3: CSAKGAETQYF
DNA: TGCAGTGCTAAGGGGGCAGAGACCCAGTACTTC

length: 12
J: TRBJ2-7
size: many
D: NA
V: TRBV7-8
CDR3: CASTSGSYEQYF
DNA: TGTGCCAGCACCTCCGGTAGCTACGAGCAGTACTTC

length: 14
J: TRBJ2-7
size: many
D: NA
V: TRBV5-5
CDR3: CASRPTANSYEQYF
DNA: TGTGCCAGCAGGCCGACAGCTAACTCCTACGAGCAGTACTTC

length: 16
J: TRBJ1-2
size: NA
D: TRBD1
V: TRBV11-2
CDR3: CASSLGTGDQNYDYTF
DNA: TGTGCCAGCAGCTTAGGGACAGGGGACCAGAACTATGACTACACCTTC

length: 16
J: TRBJ2-5
size: many
D: NA
V: TRBV7-2
CDR3: CASSSLRTDLQETQYF
DNA: TGTGCCAGCAGCTCTCTAAGGACAGACCTTCAAGAGACCCAGTACTTC

length: 12
J: TRBJ1-6
size: many
D: NA
V: TRBV12-3/TRBV12-4
CDR3: CASSPRGSALHF
DNA: TGTGCCAGCAGTCCAAGGGGTTCGGCCCTCCACTTT

length: 14
J: TRBJ1-2
size: NA
D: TRBD1
V: TRBV12-3/TRBV12-4
CDR3: CASSQTGGLYGYTF
DNA: TGTGCCAGCAGTCAGACAGGGGGCCTCTATGGCTACACCTTC